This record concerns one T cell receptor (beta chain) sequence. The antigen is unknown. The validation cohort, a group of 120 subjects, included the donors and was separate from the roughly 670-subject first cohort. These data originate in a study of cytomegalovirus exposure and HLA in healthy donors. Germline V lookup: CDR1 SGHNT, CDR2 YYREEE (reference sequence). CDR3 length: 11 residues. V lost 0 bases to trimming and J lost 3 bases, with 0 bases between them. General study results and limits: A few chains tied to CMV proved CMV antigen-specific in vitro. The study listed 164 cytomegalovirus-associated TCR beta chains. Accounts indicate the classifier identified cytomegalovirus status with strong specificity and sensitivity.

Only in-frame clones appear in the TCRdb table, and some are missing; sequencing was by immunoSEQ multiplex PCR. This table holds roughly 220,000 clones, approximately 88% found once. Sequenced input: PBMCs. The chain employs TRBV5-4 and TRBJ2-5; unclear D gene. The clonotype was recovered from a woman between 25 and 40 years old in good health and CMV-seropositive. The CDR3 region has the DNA TGTGCCAGCAGCTTGGAAGAGACCCAGTACTTC. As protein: CASSLEETQYF.